The T cell receptor (beta chain) described here comes from a study of blood T cell repertoires in COVID-19. Study as a whole: PBMCs, B-cell-depleted T cells, or T cells were the source of the cDNA or gDNA that made up the material.

Authors' processing steps: Counts of nucleated cells, estimated from reference gene primer amplification, were obtained. The assay was immunoSEQ multiplex PCR, and TCRdb's table has in-frame clones only and misses some. V, J and clone size are those of that table, while D and trimming were read from the DNA. This table holds around 200,000 clones, 85% to 90% found once. Participant-reported clinical history was the basis for cohort assignment. Among Cohort 3 donors, those recovered had two negative PCRs, clearance, or symptom resolution. The CDR3 is 16 amino acids. The V segment lost 5 bases and the J segment 4 bases; nucleotides outside the gene matches: 9. Germline CDR1 is LNHNV and CDR2 is YYDKDF (reference sequence).

This chain connects TRBV15 to TRBJ1-5, with TRBD1 matching 9 bases. The receptor's source is a man between 40 and 49 years old who had recovered from COVID-19. Sequenced: PBMCs or T cells enriched from blood (not recorded which). The CDR3 sequence is CATSQGGTGFNQPQHF. In DNA form, the CDR3 reads TGTGCCACCAGCCAAGGAGGGACAGGGTTTAATCAGCCCCAGCATTTT.